This TCR beta chain was captured in a study of spatial heterogeneity in lung cancer (dated by TCRdb to about 2019). Broadly, across the study: More beta-chain than alpha-chain transcripts were consistently detected, likely reflecting higher beta-chain transcript abundance. In tumor regions, TCR transcript counts showed a strong correlation with a T cell transcriptional module score derived from matched bulk RNA-seq. In the raw uncorrected reads, each unique combination of TCR and UMI appeared more than ten times on average. TCR alpha and beta repertoires were quantitatively compared across multiple tumor regions, matched nontumor lung and blood in non-small cell lung cancer. Nonsynonymous mutation counts, determined by whole-exome sequencing of tumor tissue, were related to TCR repertoire features. At surgery, both alpha and beta chains were TCR-sequenced in approximately 210 tumor regions, roughly 64 matched nontumor lung samples and around 50 PBMC samples.

This clonotype has only one observation. It lacks a known antigen. Base quality data are lacking; no much larger clone is found one base away. One read represents weak support. Study-wide findings and limitations: The count of ubiquitous expanded TCRs correlated with the count of ubiquitous nonsynonymous mutations, and the count of regional expanded TCRs correlated with the count of regional nonsynonymous mutations. TCR-seq was estimated to cover only about 7% of tumor T cells for alpha chains and about 13% for beta chains. Additional single-cell paired TCR alpha and beta sequencing was considered necessary to confirm, at a functional level, the hypothesis that regional TCRs recognize regional mutations. The tumor nonsynonymous mutation count correlated with the number of expanded intratumoral alpha and beta TCRs.

What the time point label conveys for this sample: sample taken at primary tumor resection. The donors were some 70 patients from the lung TRACERx cohort who had early-stage, untreated non-small cell lung cancer. TCR sequencing used whole RNA extracted from tumor and nontumor lung tissue, or from cryopreserved PBMC samples, without cell sorting. Only patients with enough RNA available from two or more tumor regions were chosen for TCR sequencing. Before selection, tumor and adjacent nontumor lung specimens were reviewed by a lung pathologist. Deletion took 6 bases off V and 8 bases off J, with a span of 13 bases between the germline ends. The CDR3 has 12 amino acids, counting the end cysteine and phenylalanine. CDR3 DNA only is kept here, 36 bases in frame from base 1. Library method: 5' RACE. Sequenced on a NextSeq 500. The TCR library protocol attached a unique molecular identifier to each TCR cDNA molecule to allow correction of PCR and sequencing errors. Processing in the source paper ran as follows. TCR identification, UMI-based error correction and CDR3 extraction were performed with Decombinator tools. Expanded TCRs were defined as those above a frequency of 2 per 1,000, corresponding to the top 1% of the tumor frequency distribution. Expanded tumor TCRs were classed as regional if statistically deemed absent (corrected P<0.05) from at least one tumor region, otherwise ubiquitous. Rényi diversity was computed with the R vegan package after subsampling each repertoire 100 times to 5,000 TCRs. CDR3 similarity networks were constructed using string-kernel similarity of amino acid triplets, with links drawn between CDR3s whose pairwise similarity was above 0.82. TCRdb reprocessing: public reads trimmed at Q25 with fastp, clones called with MiXCR, in-frame beta chains kept. Rows with a matching CDR3 protein are joined into one entry that keeps the most common DNA and genes. TCRdb's processing, not the study's, gives the V and J calls here. Within this sample are about 5,000 distinct CDR3 sequences, with around 12% of them counted one time only. Around a tenth of the sample goes to the ten largest clones.

The TCR sequence derives from a female donor with early-stage non-small cell lung cancer. This receptor chain uses TRBV12-3 or TRBV12-4 and TRBJ1-2, and perhaps TRBD1 as D gene, on 6 matching bases. Sample: lung tumor tissue, taken at surgery. The CDR3 in this case is CASSPGARGYTF. The sequence in DNA is TGTGCCAGCAGCCCGGGGGCGCGGGGCTACACCTTC.